Listed here are 27 T cell receptor beta chains from one sample, sequenced in a study of regulatory T cells in long-lasting Graves disease. Time point defined: persistent/refractory GD, antithyroid drugs over 5 years with positive TRAb. The TCR library was prepared using RNA isolated from PBMCs. Sequencing libraries for TCR beta were prepared with iRepertoire HTBI primers and Arm-PCR of CDR3 regions. In TCRdb, the multiplex PCR reads were re-called with MiXCR into one record per CDR3 protein. The sample includes roughly 500,000 distinct CDR3 sequences, about 22% of them seen just once. The sequences come from peripheral blood mononuclear cells (PBMCs), collected when the disease was refractory, from a patient treated with antithyroid drugs. These receptors all stem from a female donor with Graves disease.

The chain combines TRBV29-1 with TRBJ1-1; no clear D gene. The CDR3 runs 13 residues. The germline CDR1 and CDR2 sequences are SQVTM and ANQGSEA. Trimming cost V 4 bases and J 2 bases, with 11 bases left between them. The CDR3 sequence is CSVVRGINTEAFF. CDR3 DNA sequence: TGCAGCGTTGTACGGGGAATCAACACTGAAGCTTTCTTT.

Comment on this clonotype: This CDR3 fails to terminate in the conserved phenylalanine or tryptophan, so it likely reflects a read error. The gene calls are TRBV30 and TRBJ1-1, with no clear D. This CDR3 has 13 residues. The germline CDR1 and CDR2 sequences are GTSNPN and SVGIG (reference sequence). Trimming removed 3 bases from V and 1 base from J, with 9 bases in between. DNA for the CDR3: TGTGCCTGGAGAGCAGGCCCGAACACTGAAGCTTTCCTT. As protein: CAWRAGPNTEAFL.

To note about this clonotype: A far larger clone is one base from this, pointing to a likely read error. This chain links TRBV2 with TRBJ2-3; 7 bases are a match to TRBD2. The assigned J gene may be wrong: the sequence end matches TRBJ2-5 better. Germline V gene data show CDR1 as SNHLY and CDR2 as FYNNEI. The CDR3 has 14 residues. The CDR3 bases are TGTGCCAGCAGTGAATCCGGACTAGGGGAGGCCCAGTACTTC. Translating gives CASSESGLGEAQYF.

Worth noting for this clonotype: At one of its ends the junction is not consistent with the germline gene, which may arise from a read error. The rearrangement joins TRBV7-2 to TRBJ2-6; D might be TRBD1 (6 bases). The CDR3 consists of 18 residues. The germline V gene has CDR1 SGHTA and CDR2 FQGNSA. DNA for the CDR3: TGTGCCAGCAGCTTGGACAGATCTCCTACCTCTGGGGCCATCGTCCTGACTTTC. Its protein is CASSLDRSPTSGAIVLTF.

As concerns this clonotype: A much larger clone lies one base from this, so it may be a read error. The chain combines TRBV11-2 with TRBJ1-4, with TRBD1 identical over 7 bases. CDR3 length: 14 residues. Germline V gene lookup returns CDR1 SGHAT and CDR2 FQNNGV. The CDR3 loop reads CAGSLSGGNEKLFF. CDR3 nucleotides: TGTGCCGGCAGCTTATCAGGGGGGAATGAAAAACTGTTTTTT. The full variable domain, completed using reference TRBV11-2 and TRBJ1-4, is EAGVAQSPRYKIIEKRQSVAFWCNPISGHATLYWYQQILGQGPKLLIQFQNNGVVDDSQLPKDRFSAERLKGVDSTLKIQPAKLEDSAVYLCAGSLSGGNEKLFFGSGTQLSVL.

This clonotype came up many times. Here the CDR3 DNA reads TGTGCCAGCACCCCCCAGGGGTCGGGTGGCTACACCTTC. Its translation is CASTPQGSGGYTF. This chain joins TRBV28 and TRBJ1-2, with D tentatively TRBD1 (6 bases). The CDR3 consists of 13 residues. Between the trimmed V and J ends, which lost 7 bases and 7 bases, there was a span of 16 bases. From germline, CDR1 is MDHEN and CDR2 SYDVKM.

This chain links TRBV28 with TRBJ2-7; D is perhaps TRBD1 (5 bases). V was cut by 6 bases and J by 5 bases, with 17 bases left in between. Germline V gene sequence: CDR1 MDHEN, CDR2 SYDVKM. The CDR3 runs to 14 residues. This CDR3 reads CASSITRAVDEQYF. As DNA, the CDR3 is TGTGCCAGCAGCATAACCAGGGCGGTCGACGAGCAGTACTTC.

A few counts support this clonotype. The rearrangement joins TRBV20-1 to TRBJ1-5; D unclear. The CDR3 sequence is 16 residues long. In germline, CDR1 is DFQATT, CDR2 SNEGSKA (reference sequence). Trimming left V 3 bases short and J 0 bases short, with 15 bases between. The CDR3 sequence: CSASALVSYSNQPQHF. The CDR3 DNA reads TGCAGTGCTAGCGCCCTGGTTAGTTATAGCAATCAGCCCCAGCATTTT.

The count of this clonotype is one. This clone may be a read error of a much larger clone one base away. The chain has TRBV27 and TRBJ2-5, with 9 bases identical to TRBD2. Germline loops: CDR1 MNHEY, CDR2 SMNVEV (reference sequence). With 8 bases clipped from V and 2 bases from J, the junction kept 0 bases outside the gene matches. This CDR3 has 12 amino acids. The CDR3 loop is CASAGGQETQYF. The CDR3 DNA reads TGTGCCAGCGCGGGGGGGCAAGAGACCCAGTACTTC.

This clonotype was seen repeatedly, ten times or more. The J gene is TRBJ2-5, the V gene TRBV11-2, with D hard to call. Trimming took off 4 bases at V and 5 bases at J, with 8 bases between the two ends. The CDR3 covers 12 residues. Germline assignment: CDR1 SGHAT and CDR2 FQNNGV. This CDR3 reads CASSSLSETQYF. The CDR3 DNA sequence: TGTGCCAGCAGCTCCCTGAGCGAGACCCAGTACTTC.

This clonotype has ten or more counts. The rearrangement links TRBV28 to TRBJ1-5; a weak D match, TRBD1 (6 bases). Germline V lookup: CDR1 MDHEN, CDR2 SYDVKM. Trimming shortened V by 9 bases and J by 1 base, and 13 bases separated the two germline ends. There are 14 residues in the CDR3. DNA of the CDR3: TGTGCCAGTAAAACAGGGAACAGCAATCAGCCCCAGCATTTT. Its protein is CASKTGNSNQPQHF.

The chain has TRBV7-2 and TRBJ2-7, with D tentatively TRBD2 (5 bases). The V end lost 0 bases, the J end lost 4 bases, and 13 bases lay between the germline ends. The CDR3 totals 15 residues. Germline CDR1 SGHTA, CDR2 FQGNSA. In DNA form, the CDR3 reads TGTGCCAGCAGCTTAGCAGGCGGGCAGTTATACGAGCAGTACTTC. Translated: CASSLAGGQLYEQYF.

Ten or more counts support this clonotype. This chain uses TRBV2 with TRBJ1-5; no clear D gene. The V gene lost 3 bases and the J gene lost 12 bases, with 9 bases spanning the gap. Germline V gives CDR1 SNHLY, CDR2 FYNNEI. The CDR3 is 11 residues long. This chain's CDR3 is CASSDPGLQHF. The DNA of the CDR3 is TGTGCCAGCAGTGACCCAGGACTCCAGCATTTT.

This clonotype was seen just once. The rearrangement joins TRBV7-2 to TRBJ2-7; D tentatively fits TRBD1 or TRBD2 (5 bases each). This CDR3 spans 15 amino acids. Per the germline V gene, CDR1 is SGHTA and CDR2 is FQGNSA. V lost 1 base and J lost 4, with 14 bases in between. As DNA, the CDR3 is TGTGCCAGCAGCTTAGGGGGGACGGTAGGTTACGAGCAGTACTTC. It encodes CASSLGGTVGYEQYF.

This clonotype was seen repeatedly, ten times or more. V and J are TRBV12-3 or TRBV12-4 and TRBJ1-1; 7 nucleotides agree with TRBD1. After removal of 8 bases from V and 4 bases from J, the junction contained 13 bases not matched to a gene. The CDR3 loop spans 15 amino acids. The CDR3 sequence is CASRGRGLLGTEAFF. The CDR3 DNA follows: TGTGCCAGCCGAGGAAGGGGGCTGCTGGGCACTGAAGCTTTCTTT.

This chain uses TRBV7-9 with TRBJ1-1; D is undetermined. CDR1 and CDR2 from the germline V gene are SEHNR and FQNEAQ (reference sequence). The CDR3 is made up of 15 amino acids. The V end lost 5 bases, the J end lost 0 bases, and 13 bases lay between the germline ends. Here the CDR3 reads CASSPGVQLNTEAFF. The DNA of the CDR3 is TGTGCCAGCAGCCCCGGGGTCCAATTGAACACTGAAGCTTTCTTT.

This chain connects TRBV10-3 to TRBJ2-5; 13 bases map to TRBD2. CDR1 is ENHRY and CDR2 is SYGVKD in the germline V gene. The CDR3 is 17 residues long. The ends lost 6 bases at V and 2 bases at J; junction bases unmatched: 9. This CDR3 is CAISDSGLAGVQETQYF. CDR3 DNA: TGTGCCATCAGCGACTCAGGACTAGCGGGAGTTCAAGAGACCCAGTACTTC.

This clonotype was counted only a few times. The chain employs TRBV5-1 and TRBJ1-1; possible D gene TRBD1, 5 bases. Germline-derived CDR1 and CDR2 are SGHRS and YFSETQ. This CDR3 is 16 amino acids long. V was clipped by 1 base and J by 4 bases, with 17 bases between them. DNA of the CDR3: TGCGCCAGCAGCTTGAATGGTGGGGCAGGCTTCACTGAAGCTTTCTTT. Residues: CASSLNGGAGFTEAFF.

This clonotype was seen only a few times. This chain connects TRBV10-3 to TRBJ2-6; TRBD2 matches at 8 bases. Germline V gives CDR1 ENHRY, CDR2 SYGVKD. Unmatched junction bases numbered 7, after V lost 3 bases and J lost 0 bases. The CDR3 runs 18 residues. The CDR3 here is CAISDLRGASSGANVLTF. CDR3 in DNA: TGTGCCATCAGTGACTTGCGGGGGGCTTCCTCTGGGGCCAACGTCCTGACTTTC.

Only a few counts were recorded for this clonotype. This chain links TRBV6-1 with TRBJ1-5, with D perhaps TRBD1 (5 bases). Between the trimmed V and J ends, which lost 4 bases and 3 bases, there was a span of 10 bases. The CDR3 loop spans 14 amino acids. In germline, CDR1 is MNHNS, CDR2 SASEGT. The CDR3 bases are TGTGCCAGCAGTGCTGAGACAGTCAATCAGCCCCAGCATTTT. Translation: CASSAETVNQPQHF.

This clonotype was recorded a few times. The rearrangement uses TRBV28 and TRBJ2-3, with D possibly TRBD1 on 5 matching bases. V lost 5 bases, J lost 2 bases, and 20 bases lay in between. The CDR3 is 17 residues long. Germline CDR1 reads MDHEN; CDR2 reads SYDVKM. The CDR3 loop reads CASSRYRFLLITDTQYF. CDR3 nucleotides: TGTGCCAGCAGTCGATACAGGTTCCTCCTTATCACAGATACGCAGTATTTT.

This clonotype was found many times. This sequence joins TRBV12-3 or TRBV12-4 and TRBJ2-6; D remains ambiguous. The CDR3 contains 18 residues. Trimming cost V 4 bases and J 0 bases, with 16 bases left between them. The CDR3 DNA reads as TGTGCCAGCAGTTCCTCCTTGGGCGCGACCTCTGGGGCCAACGTCCTGACTTTC. This codes for CASSSSLGATSGANVLTF.

This clonotype was detected many times. The rearrangement uses TRBV2 and TRBJ1-1; 7 bases are a match to TRBD1. V lost 0 bases, J lost 10 bases, and 14 bases stayed unmatched. Germline loops: CDR1 SNHLY, CDR2 FYNNEI. The CDR3 totals 16 residues. CDR3 amino acids: CASSEALLDRRGGAFF. The CDR3 DNA reads TGTGCCAGCAGTGAAGCCCTCTTGGACAGGCGAGGAGGAGCTTTCTTT. Using reference TRBV2 and TRBJ1-1 for the parts outside the CDR3, the full variable domain is EPEVTQTPSHQVTQMGQEVILRCVPISNHLYFYWYRQILGQKVEFLVSFYNNEISEKSEIFDDQFSVERPDGSNFTLKIRSTKLEDSAMYFCASSEALLDRRGGAFFGQGTRLTVV.

In this sample, this clonotype turned up a few times. This chain connects TRBV7-2 to TRBJ1-4; the D is unclear. Germline-derived CDR1 and CDR2 are SGHTA and FQGNSA. Trimming left V 4 bases short and J 8 bases short, with 14 bases between. This CDR3 spans 14 amino acids. This CDR3 reads CASSSAALPEKLFF. The CDR3 region has the DNA TGTGCCAGCAGCTCTGCAGCGCTCCCCGAAAAACTGTTTTTT.

Worth noting for this clonotype: A much larger clone sits a single nucleotide away, making a read error possible. The chain has TRBV6-9 and TRBJ2-5; D is undetermined. Germline loops: CDR1 MNHGY, CDR2 SVAAGI. Trimming took 3 bases from V and 7 from J, leaving 18 bases between them. There are 15 residues in the CDR3. This chain's CDR3 is CASSYPWGGRSTQYF. The CDR3 coding sequence is TGTGCCAGCAGTTACCCGTGGGGTGGTCGCTCGACCCAGTACTTC.

This clonotype was found many times. V and J are TRBV28 and TRBJ1-5; TRBD1 is a possible D gene (6 bases). Trimming stripped 10 bases from V and 3 bases from J, with 13 bases between. CDR3 length: 13 amino acids. In germline, CDR1 is MDHEN, CDR2 SYDVKM. CDR3 nucleotides: TGTGCCACTCCCCCAGGGGCCAATCAGCCCCAGCATTTT. Translated: CATPPGANQPQHF.

Many counts were recorded for this clonotype. The chain couples TRBV11-2 to TRBJ1-5; no clear D gene. Germline V lookup: CDR1 SGHAT, CDR2 FQNNGV. This CDR3 comprises 15 residues. The ends were cut back, 1 base at V and 2 bases at J, with 9 bases in the middle. CDR3 in DNA: TGTGCCAGCAGCTTAGTTGGGGAGGGCAATCAGCCCCAGCATTTT. It specifies CASSLVGEGNQPQHF.